This T cell receptor beta chain was captured by sequencing in a study of metastatic and nonmetastatic thyroid tumors. Study summary: Repertoires from blood and tumor or nodule tissue of malignant and benign thyroid patients were compared.

In its sample, this clone was seen many times. Using MiXCR, TCRdb reanalyzed the PCR reads. The data show 20,000 to 30,000 clones, 15% seen once. Thyroid surgery was performed in patients who had received no treatment beforehand. This TCR was sampled from a female donor with papillary thyroid cancer or a benign thyroid nodule (not recorded which). Some clones in this sample may be carry-over from other donors' samples. Sequenced material: blood.

The CDR3, as DNA: TGTGCCAGCAGCCTACTAGCGGGTACAAGGGGTGAGCAGTTCTTC. It specifies CASSLLAGTRGEQFF. This chain uses TRBV27 with TRBJ2-1, with 9 positions matching TRBD2. Germline CDR1 and CDR2: MNHEY and SMNVEV (reference sequence). V lost 6 bases, J lost 9 bases, and 12 bases stayed unmatched. CDR3 length: 15 residues.